The T cell receptor (beta chain) under discussion was sequenced for a study of shared clonotypes between healthy human individuals. Study-wide background: The donors, a couple of women and a few men, were aged 18 to 49.

This clone appeared once. Its antigen is still unknown. The study drew its donors from healthy HIV-negative adults without recent acute infections or vaccinations. Measured with immunoSEQ multiplex PCR; TCRdb has only the in-frame clones, and not every one. The top ten clones hold about 10% of a sample with some 300,000 clones, 73% of them seen once. Points from the study as a whole: Shared across a few donors were roughly 5% of the naive CD4 clonotypes. Among non-shared clonotypes, generation probabilities were lower than among those shared by all four donors.

V was clipped by 6 bases and J by 2 bases, with 14 bases between them. In germline, CDR1 is SNHLY, CDR2 FYNNEI. This CDR3 has 14 residues. The sequence derives from a man between 25 and 39 years old in good health. The specimen was memory CD4+ T cells sorted from blood. Indicated subset: CD45RA-negative fraction. This chain links TRBV2 with TRBJ2-7; D is perhaps TRBD1 (5 bases). The CDR3 DNA sequence: TGTGCCAGCAGCGCCACAGGCACCCCCTACGAGCAGTACTTC. Translated: CASSATGTPYEQYF. The full variable domain, with the rest looked up from reference TRBV2 and TRBJ2-7, is EPEVTQTPSHQVTQMGQEVILRCVPISNHLYFYWYRQILGQKVEFLVSFYNNEISEKSEIFDDQFSVERPDGSNFTLKIRSTKLEDSAMYFCASSATGTPYEQYFGPGTRLTVT.